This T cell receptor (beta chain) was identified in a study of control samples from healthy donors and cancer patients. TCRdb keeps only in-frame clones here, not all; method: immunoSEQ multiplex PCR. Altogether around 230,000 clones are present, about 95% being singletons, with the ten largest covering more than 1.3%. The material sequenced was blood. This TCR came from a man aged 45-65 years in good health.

The CDR3 bases are TGTGCCAGCAGTTTGACGGGGGGGGACACAGATACGCAGTATTTT. This encodes CASSLTGGDTDTQYF. This rearrangement joins TRBV28 to TRBJ2-3, with TRBD2 identical over 8 bases. Germline loops: CDR1 MDHEN, CDR2 SYDVKM. Trimming removed 3 bases from V and 2 bases from J; junction bases left unmatched: 4. The CDR3 totals 15 residues.